The clone carrying this T cell receptor beta chain showed up just a few times. The antigen is undetermined. Central memory, naive, regulatory and stem cell-like memory CD4+ cells were sorted by CD45RO/CCR7/CD25/CD127/CD95/CD27. These data come from a study of beta chain features in type 1 diabetes. Study-level points and caveats: In comparison with healthy donors, patients had naive, central memory and Treg TCRB repertoires that appeared more similar. People with Type 1 diabetes carried modestly yet significantly shorter TCRB CDR3s in all four CD4+ subsets. Whether TCRB rearrangement is influenced by HLA type went unresolved here. Sequencing from cDNA could over-represent high-TCR-expressing cells.

Isolated RNA was reverse transcribed in full, so expressed TCRB transcripts were sequenced. Produced via immunoSEQ multiplex PCR; TCRdb's table is partial and in-frame only. The data contain about 240,000 clones, around 14% of them seen just once; the ten biggest clones take up approximately 0.02%. The CDR3 has 13 residues. V shed 1 base and J 5 bases; nucleotides not matched to a gene: 2. Germline CDR1 and CDR2: GTSNPN and SVGIG (reference sequence). The sample taken for sequencing was naive CD4+ T cells from blood. This receptor was taken from a man under 40 with type 1 diabetes. This rearrangement joins TRBV30 to TRBJ2-7; TRBD1 matches 10 bases. The CDR3 coding sequence is TGTGCCTGGAGTGGGGACAGGGGACACGAGCAGTACTTC. Amino acid sequence: CAWSGDRGHEQYF.